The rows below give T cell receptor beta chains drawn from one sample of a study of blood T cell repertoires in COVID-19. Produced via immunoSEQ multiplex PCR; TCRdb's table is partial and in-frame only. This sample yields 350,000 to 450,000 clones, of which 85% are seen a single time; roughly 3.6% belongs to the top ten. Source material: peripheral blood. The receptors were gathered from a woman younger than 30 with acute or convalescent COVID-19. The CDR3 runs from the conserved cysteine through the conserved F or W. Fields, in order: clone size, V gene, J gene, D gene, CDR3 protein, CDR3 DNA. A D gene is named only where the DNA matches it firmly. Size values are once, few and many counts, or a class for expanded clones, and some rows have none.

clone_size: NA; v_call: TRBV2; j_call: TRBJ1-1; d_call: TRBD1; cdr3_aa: CASSEDRHGTEAFF; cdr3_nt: TGTGCCAGCAGTGAGGACAGGCACGGCACTGAAGCTTTCTTT
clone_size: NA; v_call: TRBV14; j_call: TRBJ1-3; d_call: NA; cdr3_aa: CASSQSDSGNTIYF; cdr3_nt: TGTGCCAGCAGCCAATCAGACTCTGGAAACACCATATATTTT
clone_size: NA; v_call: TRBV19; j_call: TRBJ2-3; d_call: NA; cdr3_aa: CASRLTGLRTDTQYF; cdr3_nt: TGTGCCAGTAGACTAACAGGGTTACGCACAGATACGCAGTATTTT
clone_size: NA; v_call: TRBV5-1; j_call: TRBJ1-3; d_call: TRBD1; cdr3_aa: CASSTGGPGNTIYF; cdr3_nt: TGCGCCAGCAGCACAGGGGGCCCCGGAAACACCATATATTTT
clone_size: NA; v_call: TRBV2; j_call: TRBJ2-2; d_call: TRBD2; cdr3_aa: CASSREGPGELFF; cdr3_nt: TGTGCCAGCAGCCGGGAGGGCCCCGGGGAGCTGTTTTTT
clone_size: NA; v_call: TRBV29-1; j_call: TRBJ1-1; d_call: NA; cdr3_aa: CSVEWAEAFF; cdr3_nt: TGCAGCGTTGAATGGGCAGAAGCTTTCTTT
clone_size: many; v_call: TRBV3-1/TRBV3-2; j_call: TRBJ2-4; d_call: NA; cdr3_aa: CASSQDTGVRVENIQYF; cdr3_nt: TGTGCCAGCAGCCAAGACACCGGGGTTAGAGTAGAAAACATTCAGTACTTC
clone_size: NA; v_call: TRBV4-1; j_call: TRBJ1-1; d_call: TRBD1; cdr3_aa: CASSHAGRGDPTEAFF; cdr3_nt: TGCGCCAGCAGCCATGCGGGCAGGGGGGATCCCACTGAAGCTTTCTTT
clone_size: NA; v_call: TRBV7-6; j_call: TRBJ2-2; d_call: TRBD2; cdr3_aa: CASSFSGGAVPGELFF; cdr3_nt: TGTGCCAGCAGCTTTAGCGGGGGGGCGGTCCCCGGGGAGCTGTTTTTT
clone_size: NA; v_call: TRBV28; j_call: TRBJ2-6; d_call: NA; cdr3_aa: CASRKTGDLPVLTF; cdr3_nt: TGTGCCAGCAGAAAAACGGGTGACCTTCCCGTCCTGACTTTC